This paragraph reports one T cell receptor (beta chain). CDR3 size: 13 residues. Germline CDR1 DFQATT, CDR2 SNEGSKA (reference sequence). V lost 6 bases and J lost 3, with 14 bases in between. Unique molecular identifiers were incorporated when the TCRbeta library was constructed. TCRdb used MiXCR to reprocess the PCR reads, holding one entry per CDR3 protein. Among 230,000 or so distinct CDR3 sequences, around 12% were seen once, and the ten largest hold about 2.6%. The data were obtained in a study of T-cell reconstitution after alpha-beta-depleted transplantation in children. The V call is TRBV20-1, the J call TRBJ1-1; possibly TRBD1 for D (5 bases). Source: PBMCs from the stem cell graft donor, taken from the stem cell graft. This receptor was identified in a human donor who donated a stem cell graft to a child with acute lymphoblastic leukemia. The DNA for the CDR3 is TGCAGTGCGAGAACGGGGGTGCACACTGAAGCTTTCTTT. Protein sequence: CSARTGVHTEAFF.